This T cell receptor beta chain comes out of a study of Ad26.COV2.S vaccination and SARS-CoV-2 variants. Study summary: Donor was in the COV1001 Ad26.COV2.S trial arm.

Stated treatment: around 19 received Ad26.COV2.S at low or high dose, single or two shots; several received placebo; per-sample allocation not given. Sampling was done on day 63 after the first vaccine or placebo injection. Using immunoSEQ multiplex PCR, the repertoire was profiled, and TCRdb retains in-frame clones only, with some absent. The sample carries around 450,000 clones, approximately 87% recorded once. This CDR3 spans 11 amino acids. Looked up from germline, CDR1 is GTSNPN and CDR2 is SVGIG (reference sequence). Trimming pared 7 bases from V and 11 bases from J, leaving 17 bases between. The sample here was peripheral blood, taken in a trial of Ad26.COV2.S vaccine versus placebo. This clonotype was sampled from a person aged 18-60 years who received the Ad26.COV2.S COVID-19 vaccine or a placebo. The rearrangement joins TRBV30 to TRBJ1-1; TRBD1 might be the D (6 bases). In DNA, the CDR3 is TGTGCCTTGCGCCTGAACAGGGTGGCTTTCTTT. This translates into CALRLNRVAFF.